This is a list of T cell receptor beta chains from one sample in a study of cytomegalovirus exposure and HLA in healthy donors. Clones were sequenced by immunoSEQ multiplex PCR, and TCRdb holds only the in-frame ones, with some missing. The profile shows tens of thousands of clones, about 93% of them singletons. Sample: PBMCs. The receptors originated from a woman aged 25 to 39 in good health and CMV-seropositive. Both conserved end residues are part of each CDR3.

TRBJ1-1	13	TRBV14	CASSQFGRTEAFF
TRBJ2-1	16	TRBV7-2	CASSPGREGDYNEQFF
TRBJ2-2	13	TRBV7-7	CASSAPPAGELFF
TRBJ2-4	16	TRBV21-1	CASTHADRGSKNIQYF
TRBJ2-2	18	TRBV9	CASSVGRVGTSVPRELFF
TRBJ1-5	16	TRBV7-2	CASSLALRYSNQPQHF
TRBJ2-7	14	TRBV6-1	CASSVGTGVYEQYF
TRBJ1-2	13	TRBV7-3	CASSYDGNYGYTF
TRBJ2-7	12	TRBV28	CASLPAAHEQYF
TRBJ2-7	19	TRBV5-1	CASSQRGQGAILLAYEQYF
TRBJ2-1	15	TRBV12-5	CASGLTGKQYNEQFF
TRBJ2-1	16	TRBV5-4	CASSRTGTSGTNEQFF
TRBJ1-1	19	TRBV28	CASSLLAPGTGVINTEAFF
TRBJ2-5	16	TRBV7-2	CASSLAPGGRLETQYF
TRBJ2-7	13	TRBV5-4	CASRGTGEDEQYF
TRBJ2-7	13	TRBV28	CASSLLAAYEQYF
TRBJ2-2	14	TRBV5-6	CASRRGQVTGELFF
TRBJ2-7	17	TRBV5-5	CASSLGAWRGASYEQYF
TRBJ2-2	14	TRBV2	CASSGSRGTGELFF
TRBJ2-1	14	TRBV10-3	CAIRGGSSYNEQFF
TRBJ2-7	14	TRBV28	CASSKSGGSYEQYF
TRBJ2-2	14	TRBV19	CASSMVAGTGELFF
TRBJ2-7	13	TRBV7-2	CASSLASLYEQYF
TRBJ1-4	14	TRBV7-2	CASSKTGVREKLFF
TRBJ2-3	16	TRBV6-4	CASSIGLAGVTDTQYF
TRBJ2-1	18	TRBV27	CASSFWLAGGGHVGEQFF
TRBJ1-5	15	TRBV19	CASSISGGSNQPQHF
TRBJ2-2	14	TRBV7-2	CASRLAGGDGELFF
TRBJ1-2	14	TRBV19	CASRSGQYNYGYTF
TRBJ1-4	14	TRBV18	CASSGTATNEKLFF
TRBJ1-1	15	TRBV27	CASSYNTQGTTEAFF
TRBJ2-1	14	TRBV28	CASRVGRPYNEQFF
TRBJ2-3	15	TRBV19	CASSIGTSGIDTQYF
TRBJ1-5	18	TRBV7-3	CASSLRRPGIRASQPQHF
TRBJ2-7	14	TRBV10-3	CAITEDRDTYEQYF
TRBJ2-3	13	TRBV7-2	CASLLAVPDTQYF
TRBJ2-3	15	TRBV28	CASSLLAGSTDTQYF